The 9 T cell receptor beta chains given below trace back to one sample, sequenced in a study of tumor and adjacent non-tumor tissue in lung cancer. The library came from three nested PCR rounds adapted from ARM-PCR protocols. MiXCR, run by TCRdb on the multiplex PCR reads, gives a single entry per CDR3 protein. The profile shows about 120,000 distinct CDR3 sequences, approximately 87% of them singletons. No cell sorting was done before RNA was extracted from the tissue. Sequencing was done on a sample of lung tumor tissue. All receptors come from a man in his 70s with non-small cell lung cancer.

This chain connects TRBV6-1 to TRBJ1-1; a weak D match, TRBD1 (6 bases). V lost 10 bases to trimming and J lost 6 bases, with 24 bases between them. The germline CDR1 and CDR2 sequences are MNHNS and SASEGT. This CDR3 comprises 15 residues. CDR3 bases: TGTGCCAACACCCAATGTGAACAGGGTCGTTCTGAAGCTTTCTTT. Its protein product is CANTQCEQGRSEAFF.

Note on this clonotype: Here the CDR3 omits its conserved ending phenylalanine or tryptophan, so a read error is the likely source. The rearrangement links TRBV13 to TRBJ1-1, with 7 bases matching TRBD1. Germline CDR1 and CDR2: PRHDT and FYEKMQ (reference sequence). Trimming cost V 7 bases and J 1 base; bases outside gene matches: 9. This CDR3 has 15 amino acids. This chain's CDR3 is CASIPGTASNTEAFL. In DNA, the CDR3 is TGTGCCAGCATCCCTGGGACAGCTTCGAACACTGAAGCTTTCTTA.

V usage is TRBV4-2 and J usage is TRBJ1-2; D is unresolved. V was trimmed by 1 base and J by 5 bases, leaving 11 bases between them. CDR1 is LGHNA, CDR2 YNFKEQ, per germline. This CDR3 is 14 amino acids long. This CDR3 is CASSQVEVEYGYTF. The CDR3 DNA sequence: TGTGCCAGCAGCCAAGTGGAGGTTGAATATGGCTACACCTTC.

As concerns this clonotype: At one boundary the junction diverges from the germline segment, which might be a read error. The rearrangement uses TRBV12-5 and TRBJ2-3; the match to TRBD1 covers 7 bases. From germline, CDR1 is LGHNT and CDR2 FRNRAP. The length of the CDR3 is 16 residues. The CDR3 protein is CASASLTRGPGDTRYF. The CDR3 nucleotides read TGTGCTAGTGCCTCACTAACGAGGGGGCCAGGGGATACGCGGTATTTT.

Concerning this clonotype: As the CDR3 is not closed by the conserved phenylalanine or tryptophan, this likely results from a read error. The chain recombines TRBV30 with TRBJ2-3; 7 nucleotides match TRBD2. Germline V gene data show CDR1 as GTSNPN and CDR2 as SVGIG (reference sequence). V shed 1 base, J shed 3 bases, and the junction held 7 bases outside the gene matches. This CDR3 has 15 amino acids. The DNA of the CDR3 is TGTGCCTGGAGTGATCGCGGGAGCAGTACAGATACGCAGTATTAT. Translation: CAWSDRGSSTDTQYY.

Notes on this clonotype: One junction end does not reproduce the germline sequence, and a read error may be involved. The rearrangement links TRBV12-3 or TRBV12-4 to TRBJ1-6, with TRBD1 identical over 8 bases. The CDR3 runs to 16 residues. The CDR3 sequence is CVSTSGTGGYNPPLHF. DNA for the CDR3: TGTGTCAGTACCTCCGGGACAGGAGGCTATAATCCACCCCTCCACTTT.

The chain has TRBV4-1 and TRBJ2-7, with unresolved D. V was clipped by 2 bases and J by 2 bases, with 13 bases between them. This CDR3 has 15 amino acids. The V gene's germline CDR1 is MGHRA and CDR2 YSYEKL. CDR3 nucleotide sequence: TGCGCCAGCAGCCAAAACCCCACCCTTACCTACGAGCAGTACTTC. Its translation is CASSQNPTLTYEQYF.

As to this clonotype: An end of the junction differs from the germline gene, which may be a read error. V is TRBV12-3 or TRBV12-4 and J is TRBJ1-3; D is unclear. The CDR3 spans 11 residues. The CDR3 DNA reads as TGTGTCAGCAGTTCGCGAAACGCCATATATTTT. The encoded protein is CVSSSRNAIYF.

This clonotype was seen many times. The V gene is TRBV5-1, the J gene TRBJ1-6; D is perhaps TRBD1 (6 bases). Per germline, CDR1 SGHRS and CDR2 YFSETQ. V lost 4 bases, J lost 5 bases, and 13 bases lay in between. CDR3 size: 15 residues. The CDR3 region is CASSTQGQHNSPLHF. CDR3 bases: TGCGCCAGCAGCACCCAGGGGCAACATAATTCACCCCTCCACTTT.